The clone carrying this T cell receptor (beta chain) was seen a few times. This specimen belongs to a study of control samples from healthy donors and cancer patients. Deletions cut 3 bases from V and 8 bases from J, with 17 bases between. The CDR3 is 15 amino acids. Germline-derived CDR1 and CDR2 are MDHEN and SYDVKM. TCRdb keeps only in-frame clones here, not all; method: immunoSEQ multiplex PCR. The sample comprises approximately 98,000 clones, just under 85% of which are singletons, and 6.5% rests with the top ten. This TCR came from a man between 18 and 29 years old in good health. Sequenced material: blood. The genes are TRBV28 and TRBJ2-1; a possible D gene is TRBD1 (6 bases). The CDR3 sequence: CASSFILTGNHEQFF. CDR3 in DNA: TGTGCCAGCAGTTTTATATTAACAGGGAACCATGAGCAGTTCTTC. The full variable domain, completed using reference TRBV28 and TRBJ2-1, is DVKVTQSSRYLVKRTGEKVFLECVQDMDHENMFWYRQDPGLGLRLIYFSYDVKMKEKGDIPEGYSVSREKKERFSLILESASTNQTSMYLCASSFILTGNHEQFFGPGTRLTVL.